Below are 2 T cell receptor beta chains sequenced from a single sample in a study of beta chain features in type 1 diabetes (dated by TCRdb to between 2017 and 2018). The method behind the library was the immunoSEQ multiplex PCR assay. The entire amount of isolated RNA was reverse transcribed using the High Capacity cDNA Reverse Transcription Kit, so the sequenced TCRB transcripts were expressed ones. TCRdb's version of the immuneACCESS table is confined to in-frame rearrangements and falls short of the full clone set. An unresolved V gene accounts for under half of the shortfall where checked; the remainder is of unknown origin. The sample includes 600,000 to 700,000 clones, with 9.5% to 15% observed a single time. The ten largest clonotypes hold approximately 0.11% of the sample. Beyond this particular receptor, the publication reports: A moderate but significant shortening of TCRB CDR3 length was observed in type 1 diabetes patients in all four CD4+ subsets.

Antigens of these TCRs are unknown. The specimen sequenced was naive CD4+ T cells from blood. The cell subset or site label corresponds to: true naive CD4+ T cells. Receptors originate from a man aged 30 to 39 with type 1 diabetes.

This chain's CDR3 is CASSQEGGLTGQPQHF. The CDR3 DNA reads TGCGCCAGCAGCCAAGAGGGGGGGCTGACAGGTCAGCCCCAGCATTTT. The chain couples TRBV4-3 to TRBJ1-5, with a weak D call TRBD1 (6 bases). Trimming removed 0 bases from V and 6 bases from J, with 15 bases in between. CDR3 length: 16 residues. CDR1 and CDR2 (germline): LGHNA, YSLEER.

The V call is TRBV21-1, the J call TRBJ2-1; the listed D gene, TRBD1, was not tested against the DNA. TRBV21-1 is a pseudogene locus. The length of the CDR3 is 13 residues. The CDR3 DNA reads as TGTGGCAGCTACAGGGGGCGCAATAATGAGCAGTTCTTC. Its protein product is CGSYRGRNNEQFF.